The 14 T cell receptor beta chains presented below share a single source sample, sequenced in a study of blood T cell repertoires in COVID-19. Profiling relied on immunoSEQ multiplex PCR, and the TCRdb table lists in-frame clones only, not all of them. The sample holds around 260,000 clones; roughly 86% are singletons and the top ten take 3.5% to 4%. The sequenced sample was peripheral blood. Receptor source: a man younger than 35 with active or convalescent COVID-19.

This clone was found once. The chain carries TRBV9 and TRBJ2-7, with D maybe TRBD1 (5 bases). The CDR3 sequence is 14 residues long. Per the germline V gene, CDR1 is SGDLS and CDR2 is YYNGEE. With 0 bases removed from V and 3 bases from J, the gap between germline ends came to 10 bases. The CDR3 here is CASSVGWQGYEQYF. The CDR3 bases are TGTGCCAGCAGCGTAGGGTGGCAGGGCTACGAGCAGTACTTC.

This clone was observed a handful of times. The chain recombines TRBV2 with TRBJ1-6, with 7 positions matching TRBD1. The V gene's germline CDR1 is SNHLY and CDR2 FYNNEI. Trimming cost V 6 bases and J 0 bases; bases outside gene matches: 5. The CDR3 spans 16 residues. CDR3 sequence reads: CASRETGSSYNSPLHF. CDR3 in DNA: TGTGCCAGCAGGGAGACAGGGAGCTCCTATAATTCACCCCTCCACTTT.

This chain connects TRBV5-1 to TRBJ2-3; a possible D gene is TRBD2 (5 bases). The CDR3 is made up of 14 amino acids. V dropped 1 base and J dropped 6 bases, with 12 bases sitting between them. Germline V CDR1 and CDR2: SGHRS, YFSETQ. CDR3 in amino acids: CASSLFLAADTQYF. CDR3 in DNA: TGCGCCAGCAGCTTGTTCCTAGCTGCGGATACGCAGTATTTT.

This clone was observed a single time. This chain connects TRBV29-1 to TRBJ2-7; the D is unclear. This CDR3 spans 11 amino acids. V was cut by 2 bases and J by 1 base, with 3 bases left in between. The germline gives CDR1 SQVTM, CDR2 ANQGSEA. DNA of the CDR3: TGCAGCGTTGAACGGTCCTACGAGCAGTACTTC. It encodes CSVERSYEQYF.

The J gene is TRBJ1-2, the V gene TRBV4-1; D gene ambiguous. Germline V gene lookup returns CDR1 MGHRA and CDR2 YSYEKL. V dropped 0 bases and J dropped 2 bases, with 10 bases sitting between them. The CDR3 contains 15 residues. The CDR3 DNA sequence: TGCGCCAGCAGCCAAGACCCCCTCAGAAACTATGGCTACACCTTC. Translating it yields CASSQDPLRNYGYTF.

This chain uses TRBV19 with TRBJ1-4; D remains unclear. The CDR3 contains 10 residues. Germline V gene sequence: CDR1 LNHDA, CDR2 SQIVND (reference sequence). V was shortened by 8 bases and J by 8 bases, with 6 bases between the two germline ends. CDR3 nucleotides: TGTGCCAGTTTCGGGGAAAAACTGTTTTTT. Translation: CASFGEKLFF.

This clone was recorded only once. The chain is built from TRBV6-5 and TRBJ1-1; a weak D match, TRBD1 (6 bases). Trimming took off 2 bases at V and 0 bases at J, with 10 bases between the two ends. From germline, CDR1 is MNHEY and CDR2 SVGAGI. The length of the CDR3 is 15 residues. CDR3 nucleotides: TGTGCCAGCAGTTACCAGGACAGCATGAACACTGAAGCTTTCTTT. Protein: CASSYQDSMNTEAFF.

Here the CDR3 DNA reads TGTGCCAGTAGTATTGCAGGGGGGTCCTACGAGCAGTACTTC. Translating it yields CASSIAGGSYEQYF. The chain is built from TRBV19 and TRBJ2-7, with a tentative D call TRBD1 (7 bases). The germline V gene encodes CDR1 LNHDA and CDR2 SQIVND (reference sequence). V was shortened by 3 bases and J by 1 base, with 10 bases between the two germline ends. The CDR3 is 14 residues long.

The gene calls are TRBV2 and TRBJ1-5, with 10 bases matching TRBD1. The CDR3 runs 15 residues. Germline lookup yields CDR1 SNHLY and CDR2 FYNNEI. The junction had 10 bases not matched to a gene; V was cut back by 7 bases and J by 7 bases. In DNA, the CDR3 is TGTGCCAGCAATTTGGACAGGGGGTCTGGGCAGCCCCAGCATTTT. This translates into CASNLDRGSGQPQHF.

The V call is TRBV5-1, the J call TRBJ2-5; 7 bases align to TRBD2. The CDR3 is 13 residues long. The germline gives CDR1 SGHRS, CDR2 YFSETQ. V was pared by 0 bases and J by 7 bases, with 3 bases of the junction left unmatched. CDR3 sequence reads: CASSLGGSGTQYF. For the CDR3, the DNA is TGCGCCAGCAGCTTGGGCGGGAGTGGGACCCAGTACTTC.

This clone was seen only once. This chain links TRBV7-2 with TRBJ2-3; D is possibly TRBD2 (6 bases). CDR1 and CDR2 from the germline V gene are SGHTA and FQGNSA. V was pared by 4 bases and J by 2 bases, with 10 bases between. This CDR3 comprises 14 residues. The chain's CDR3 is CASSSGLYTDTQYF. Written as DNA, the CDR3 is TGTGCCAGCAGCTCCGGACTATACACAGATACGCAGTATTTT.

V and J are TRBV6-5 and TRBJ1-2, with TRBD1 as a possible D gene (6 bases). The length of the CDR3 is 13 residues. The ends were cut back, 6 bases at V and 4 bases at J, with 12 bases in the middle. Germline CDR1 is MNHEY and CDR2 is SVGAGI. This chain's CDR3 is CASSGGLGYGYTF. The CDR3 region has the DNA TGTGCCAGCAGCGGGGGGCTGGGCTATGGCTACACCTTC.

J is TRBJ2-3 and V is TRBV5-1; 9 bases line up with TRBD2. The V segment lost 2 bases and the J segment 2 bases; nucleotides outside the gene matches: 3. Germline lookup yields CDR1 SGHRS and CDR2 YFSETQ. This CDR3 region has 15 residues. This CDR3 reads CASSLAGGTTDTQYF. CDR3 DNA sequence: TGCGCCAGCAGCTTAGCGGGAGGAACCACAGATACGCAGTATTTT.

The V call is TRBV19, the J call TRBJ1-2; 8 bases match TRBD1. Per germline, CDR1 LNHDA and CDR2 SQIVND (reference sequence). The V and J ends lost 3 bases and 4 bases, in that order; junction bases with no gene match: 10. CDR3 size: 16 residues. CDR3 sequence: CASSIIGTGSAYGYTF. As DNA, the CDR3 is TGTGCCAGTAGTATCATCGGGACAGGAAGCGCCTATGGCTACACCTTC.